Below, 16 T cell receptor beta chains from the same sample are listed, as sequenced in a study of a mutant IDH1 vaccine in newly diagnosed glioma. Described time point: week 35, safety follow-up. Doses comprised 300 ug of mutant IDH1 20-mer peptide each, plus topical imiquimod. Their target antigens are unknown. The table came from immunoSEQ multiplex PCR; TCRdb's copy has only in-frame clones and leaves some out. The sample has about 48,000 clones, more than 60% seen once. Here the sequenced sample was PBMCs, taken from a glioma patient whose treatment included an IDH1 peptide vaccine. These receptors were obtained from a man in his forties with glioma.

This chain joins TRBV7-2 and TRBJ2-5; D is unclear. The germline V gene encodes CDR1 SGHTA and CDR2 FQGNSA. V was trimmed by 6 bases and J by 2 bases, leaving 10 bases between them. CDR3 length: 13 residues. The CDR3 DNA follows: TGTGCCAGCAGGAGGTTACAACAAGAGACCCAGTACTTC. It codes for CASRRLQQETQYF.

The chain has TRBV2 and TRBJ1-5, with D unresolved. V lost 4 bases to trimming and J lost 3 bases, with 10 bases between them. CDR1 and CDR2 from the germline V gene are SNHLY and FYNNEI. The CDR3 runs 14 residues. The CDR3 loop is CASSGRRINQPQHF. The CDR3 nucleotides are TGTGCCAGCAGTGGAAGGCGTATCAATCAGCCCCAGCATTTT.

The chain carries TRBV29-1 and TRBJ2-3; 7 bases align to TRBD1. The CDR3 is 13 residues long. The ends lost 5 bases at V and 2 bases at J; junction bases unmatched: 4. Germline values: CDR1 SQVTM, CDR2 ANQGSEA. CDR3 in DNA: TGCAGCGTTAAGGGACAGTACACAGATACGCAGTATTTT. Protein: CSVKGQYTDTQYF.

This chain joins TRBV5-1 and TRBJ2-3, with TRBD2 matching over 15 bases. CDR1 and CDR2 from the germline V gene are SGHRS and YFSETQ. The CDR3 has 16 amino acids. Trimming removed 4 bases from V and 3 bases from J; junction bases left unmatched: 3. The CDR3 DNA follows: TGCGCCAGCAGCAACGGACTAGCGGGGGGGACAGATACGCAGTATTTT. It encodes CASSNGLAGGTDTQYF.

This chain links TRBV2 with TRBJ2-3, with 15 nucleotides matching TRBD2. V shed 4 bases, J shed 0 bases, and the junction held 5 bases outside the gene matches. CDR1 is SNHLY and CDR2 is FYNNEI in the germline V gene. The CDR3 loop spans 18 amino acids. CDR3 nucleotides: TGTGCCAGCAGTGGGACTAGCGGGGGGGCTTTCAGCACAGATACGCAGTATTTT. This encodes CASSGTSGGAFSTDTQYF. Drawing the rest from reference TRBV2 and TRBJ2-3, the complete variable domain is EPEVTQTPSHQVTQMGQEVILRCVPISNHLYFYWYRQILGQKVEFLVSFYNNEISEKSEIFDDQFSVERPDGSNFTLKIRSTKLEDSAMYFCASSGTSGGAFSTDTQYFGPGTRLTVL.

The chain employs TRBV30 and TRBJ1-1, with a weak D call TRBD1 (5 bases). The germline V and J ends were trimmed by 8 bases and 6 bases, with 19 bases remaining between them. The CDR3 runs 13 residues. Germline-derived CDR1 and CDR2 are GTSNPN and SVGIG (reference sequence). The CDR3 DNA sequence: TGTGCCCGAAGCCGCCAGGGCGTCCCTGAAGCTTTCTTT. Translation: CARSRQGVPEAFF.

The gene calls are TRBV18 and TRBJ1-2; D is ambiguous. CDR1 KGHSH and CDR2 LQKENI come from the germline V gene. The CDR3 spans 15 residues. V was pared by 6 bases and J by 6 bases, with 20 bases between. The CDR3 reads CASSSARTESDGYTF. The CDR3 DNA follows: TGTGCCAGCTCCTCAGCTAGGACGGAATCGGATGGCTACACCTTC.

This sequence joins TRBV10-2 and TRBJ2-7; 7 positions match TRBD1. V lost 3 bases to trimming and J lost 3 bases; unmatched junction nucleotides: 8. Germline V gene data show CDR1 as WSHSY and CDR2 as SAAADI. The CDR3 consists of 15 residues. CDR3 DNA sequence: TGCGCCAGCAGTGATCTCACAGGGGCGCACTACGAGCAGTACTTC. Translating it yields CASSDLTGAHYEQYF.

The chain uses TRBV27 and TRBJ2-5; D gene uncertain. The CDR3 totals 13 residues. The V gene's germline CDR1 is MNHEY and CDR2 SMNVEV (reference sequence). V was trimmed by 7 bases and J by 6 bases, leaving 15 bases between them. CDR3 nucleotides: TGTGCCAGCAAAAGAGAAGGATCCAAGACCCAGTACTTC. Amino acid sequence: CASKREGSKTQYF.

J is TRBJ1-2 and V is TRBV18; tentatively, D is TRBD1 (6 bases). The germline CDR1 and CDR2 sequences are KGHSH and LQKENI. Trimming removed 5 bases from V and 5 bases from J, with 18 bases in between. The CDR3 consists of 15 residues. CDR3 sequence reads: CASSTVPDSPYGYTF. CDR3 nucleotides: TGTGCCAGCTCAACCGTTCCGGACAGCCCTTATGGCTACACCTTC.

The chain uses TRBV9 and TRBJ2-5; D perhaps matches TRBD2 (5 bases). The germline V and J ends were trimmed by 0 bases and 5 bases, with 8 bases remaining between them. This CDR3 comprises 13 residues. CDR1 and CDR2 from the germline V gene are SGDLS and YYNGEE. DNA for the CDR3: TGTGCCAGCAGCGTAGCTAGCAGTGAGACCCAGTACTTC. Its protein is CASSVASSETQYF.

The chain links TRBV4-1 to TRBJ2-6, with D perhaps matching TRBD1 or TRBD2 (5 bases each). Trimming cost V 4 bases and J 4 bases, with 17 bases left between them. The CDR3 extends over 17 amino acids. Germline loops: CDR1 MGHRA, CDR2 YSYEKL. CDR3 nucleotides: TGCGCCAGCAGCCTGGGTGGGGGTCCGGAGGGGGCCAACGTCCTGACTTTC. It translates to CASSLGGGPEGANVLTF.

This clone was seen only once. This chain joins TRBV6-1 and TRBJ1-5, with D possibly being TRBD1 (6 bases). Germline values: CDR1 MNHNS, CDR2 SASEGT. V lost 8 bases and J 3 bases, leaving 11 bases between the germline ends. The CDR3 loop spans 13 amino acids. This chain's CDR3 is CASAGQLNQPQHF. Written as DNA, the CDR3 is TGTGCCAGCGCAGGACAGCTCAATCAGCCCCAGCATTTT.

The V call is TRBV7-2, the J call TRBJ2-7, with D maybe TRBD2 (5 bases). CDR3 length: 13 residues. Per the germline V gene, CDR1 is SGHTA and CDR2 is FQGNSA. V lost 0 bases and J lost 7, with 10 bases in between. The CDR3 region has the DNA TGTGCCAGCAGCTTAGCCCGAGGGAGAGAGCAGTACTTC. It codes for CASSLARGREQYF.

V usage is TRBV6-5 and J usage is TRBJ1-2; D call uncertain. Germline-derived CDR1 and CDR2 are MNHEY and SVGAGI. Trimming cost V 2 bases and J 4 bases, with 5 bases left between them. The CDR3 spans 12 residues. CDR3 sequence: CASSYGSYGYTF. The CDR3, as DNA: TGTGCCAGCAGTTACGGCAGCTATGGCTACACCTTC.

V usage is TRBV19 and J usage is TRBJ1-5; 8 bases agree with TRBD1. After removal of 7 bases from V and 7 bases from J, the junction contained 15 bases not matched to a gene. Germline V gene data show CDR1 as LNHDA and CDR2 as SQIVND (reference sequence). The CDR3 contains 16 residues. The CDR3 DNA follows: TGTGCCAGTAACTCGCATGGACAGGGTCGGTCGCAGCCCCAGCATTTT. Translating it yields CASNSHGQGRSQPQHF.